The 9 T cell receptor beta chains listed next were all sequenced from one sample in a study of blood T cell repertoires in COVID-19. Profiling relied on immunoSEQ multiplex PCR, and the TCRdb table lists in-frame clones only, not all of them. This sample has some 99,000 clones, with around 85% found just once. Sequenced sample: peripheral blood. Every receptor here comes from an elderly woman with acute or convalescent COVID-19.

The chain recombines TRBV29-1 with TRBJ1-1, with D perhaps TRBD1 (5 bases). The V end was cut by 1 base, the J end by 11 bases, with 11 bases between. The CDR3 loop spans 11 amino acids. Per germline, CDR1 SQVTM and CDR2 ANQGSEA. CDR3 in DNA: TGCAGCGTTGAAGGCAGGGATTTGGCTTTCTTT. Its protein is CSVEGRDLAFF.

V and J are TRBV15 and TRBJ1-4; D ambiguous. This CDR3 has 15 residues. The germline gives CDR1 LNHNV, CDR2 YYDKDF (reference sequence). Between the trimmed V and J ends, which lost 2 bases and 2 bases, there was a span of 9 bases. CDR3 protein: CATSRRGTTNEKLFF. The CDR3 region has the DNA TGTGCCACCAGCAGACGGGGAACGACTAATGAAAAACTGTTTTTT.

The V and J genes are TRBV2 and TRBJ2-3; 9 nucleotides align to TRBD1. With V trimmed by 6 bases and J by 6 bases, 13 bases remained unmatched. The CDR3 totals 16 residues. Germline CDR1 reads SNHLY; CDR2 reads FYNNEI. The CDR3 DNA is TGTGCCAGCAGAAAACCCGGGACAGGGTTATGGGATACGCAGTATTTT. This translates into CASRKPGTGLWDTQYF.

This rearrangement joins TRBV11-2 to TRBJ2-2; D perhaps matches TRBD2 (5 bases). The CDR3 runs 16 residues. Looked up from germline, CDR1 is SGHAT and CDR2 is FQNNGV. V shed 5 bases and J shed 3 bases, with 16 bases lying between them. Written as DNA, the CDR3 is TGTGCCAGCAGCCCCAGACGCGGGCCGGACACCGGGGAGCTGTTTTTT. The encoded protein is CASSPRRGPDTGELFF.

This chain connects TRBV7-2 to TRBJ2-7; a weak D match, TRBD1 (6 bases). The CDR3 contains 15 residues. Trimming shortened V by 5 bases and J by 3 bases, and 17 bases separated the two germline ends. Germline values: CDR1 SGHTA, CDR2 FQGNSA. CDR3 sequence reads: CASSNYRERLYEQYF. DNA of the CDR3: TGTGCCAGCAGCAACTACAGGGAGCGACTCTACGAGCAGTACTTC.

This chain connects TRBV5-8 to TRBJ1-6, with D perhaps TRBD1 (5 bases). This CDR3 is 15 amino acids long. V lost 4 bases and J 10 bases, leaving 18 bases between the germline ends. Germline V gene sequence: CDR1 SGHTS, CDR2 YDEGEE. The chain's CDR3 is CASSRAGQGWSPLHF. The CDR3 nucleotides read TGTGCCAGCAGCCGGGCGGGGCAGGGTTGGTCACCCCTCCACTTT.

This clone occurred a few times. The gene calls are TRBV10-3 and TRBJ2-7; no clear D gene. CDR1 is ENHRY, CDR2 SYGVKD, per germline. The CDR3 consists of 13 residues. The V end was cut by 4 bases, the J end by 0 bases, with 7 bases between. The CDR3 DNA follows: TGTGCCATCAGTGGCCTAGTCTCCTACGAGCAGTACTTC. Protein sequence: CAISGLVSYEQYF.

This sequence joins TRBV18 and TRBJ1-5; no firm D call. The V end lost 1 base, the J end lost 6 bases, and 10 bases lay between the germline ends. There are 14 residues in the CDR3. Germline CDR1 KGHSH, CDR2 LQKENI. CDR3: CASSPREGGQPQHF. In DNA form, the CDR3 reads TGTGCCAGCTCACCACGCGAGGGAGGTCAGCCCCAGCATTTT.

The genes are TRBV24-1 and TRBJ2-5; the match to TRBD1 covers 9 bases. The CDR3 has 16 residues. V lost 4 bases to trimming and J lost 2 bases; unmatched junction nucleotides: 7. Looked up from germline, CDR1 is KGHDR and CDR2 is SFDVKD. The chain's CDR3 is CATSEPGTGWQETQYF. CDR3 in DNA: TGTGCCACCAGTGAACCCGGGACAGGGTGGCAAGAGACCCAGTACTTC.